This is a list of T cell receptor beta chains from one sample in a study of blood T cells in healthy people across ages. TCRdb used MiXCR to reprocess the 5' RACE reads, holding one entry per CDR3 protein. Of 1.5 million to 2 million distinct CDR3 sequences listed, roughly 28% are singletons. The source material was blood. The receptors were sampled from a woman in her 30s in good health. Both conserved end residues are trimmed from each CDR3. The order of the fields is J gene, V gene, CDR3 protein.

>TRBJ1-2|TRBV12-3/TRBV12-4
ASTPRANGNYGYT
>TRBJ2-1|TRBV20-1
SAKGQGNNEQF
>TRBJ2-7|TRBV10-2
ASRRGFAGEWYEQY
>TRBJ2-1|TRBV5-6
ASSLWRGPYNEQF
>TRBJ1-1|TRBV7-9
ASNRWTEAF
>TRBJ1-1|TRBV7-2
ASSSRQAYTEAF
>TRBJ2-7|TRBV18
ASSSDQGRSYEQY
>TRBJ2-2|TRBV28
ASSLSQDGAGELF
>TRBJ2-7|TRBV29-1
SGSSSNYEQY
>TRBJ2-3|TRBV10-2
ASTEWASGSSDTQY
>TRBJ1-2|TRBV3-1
ASGQGTGYGYT
>TRBJ2-1|TRBV29-1
SVPGLAGVAYNEQF
>TRBJ1-2|TRBV20-1
SAVGTGDRGVYGYT
>TRBJ1-1|TRBV29-1
SAPGQGASEAF
>TRBJ2-2|TRBV6-2/TRBV6-3
ASSYFGGYTGELF
>TRBJ1-5|TRBV20-1
SVRAGTGTRPQH
>TRBJ1-2|TRBV11-2
ASSLARVQGQNYGYT
>TRBJ2-1|TRBV5-1
ASSLALAANSYNEQF
>TRBJ1-1|TRBV9
ASSPRAFTEAF
>TRBJ2-7|TRBV10-3
AIRSGRASSYEQY
>TRBJ2-3|TRBV20-1
SARIGTSGSSNTQY
>TRBJ2-5|TRBV6-1
ASSEGSGNSLETQY
>TRBJ1-1|TRBV7-2
ASSLEWGLTEAF
>TRBJ2-3|TRBV7-9
ASSPRAGATDTQY
>NA|TRBV12-3/TRBV12-4
ASSFPPNTYEQY
>TRBJ2-5|TRBV5-1
ASSFTSDETQY
>TRBJ2-7|TRBV5-6
ASSLGGQGLDEQY
>TRBJ2-3|TRBV5-4
ASSTLREEGTDTQY
>TRBJ2-1|TRBV7-6
ASSLEAVNIYNEQF
>TRBJ2-5|TRBV5-1
ASLISGGLQETQY
>TRBJ1-5|TRBV2
ASRAGTGTYQPQH
>TRBJ2-5|TRBV12-3/TRBV12-4
ASSLFLVGDSVQETQY
>TRBJ2-5|TRBV12-3/TRBV12-4
ASSWGTQAETQY
>TRBJ2-3|TRBV2
ASRAMQGLSTDTQY
>TRBJ2-3|TRBV10-1
ASSDPTGASTDTQY
>TRBJ2-1|TRBV7-3
ASSRTSGDHIEQF
>TRBJ1-2|TRBV20-1
SAPSTGGHYGYT
>TRBJ1-2|TRBV7-8
ASSPGGRGAGYT
>TRBJ2-1|TRBV6-2/TRBV6-3
ASSKPTGEGEQF
>TRBJ2-7|TRBV12-3/TRBV12-4
ASSFTGTVDEQY
>TRBJ2-1|TRBV3-1
ASSPLSGREYNEQF
>TRBJ2-7|TRBV6-5
ASSHIQMGYEQY